The T cell receptor (beta chain) under discussion was sequenced for a study of T cell responses to AZD1222 COVID-19 vaccine. Clones were sequenced by immunoSEQ multiplex PCR, and TCRdb holds only the in-frame ones, with some missing. The table lists 150,000 to 200,000 clones, approximately 90% of them singletons. With 5 bases removed from V and 2 bases from J, the gap between germline ends came to 24 bases. CDR3 length: 18 residues. CDR1 and CDR2 from the germline V gene are SGHAT and FQNNGV. The TCR sequence derives from an adult who received the AZD1222 COVID-19 vaccine. J is TRBJ1-1 and V is TRBV11-2, with D perhaps matching TRBD1 (5 bases). This specimen was peripheral blood, taken 28 days after the second AZD1222 dose. CDR3 nucleotide sequence: TGTGCCAGCAGCCGGGCCGGGTTCTGGGGGTATTTCAACACTGAAGCTTTCTTT. As protein: CASSRAGFWGYFNTEAFF.